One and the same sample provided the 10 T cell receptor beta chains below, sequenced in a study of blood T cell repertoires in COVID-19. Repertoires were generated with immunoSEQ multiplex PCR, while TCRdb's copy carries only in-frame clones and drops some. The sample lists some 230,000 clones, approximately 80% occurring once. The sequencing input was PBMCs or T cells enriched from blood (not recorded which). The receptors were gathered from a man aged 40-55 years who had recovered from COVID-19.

CDR3 nucleotides: TGCAGTGCTAAGCTAACAGGGCGAGCTTTCTTT. Protein sequence: CSAKLTGRAFF. The J gene is TRBJ1-1, the V gene TRBV20-1, with a tentative D call TRBD1 (6 bases). Deletions cut 4 bases from V and 10 bases from J, with 13 bases between. Germline CDR1 DFQATT, CDR2 SNEGSKA (reference sequence). The CDR3 totals 11 residues.

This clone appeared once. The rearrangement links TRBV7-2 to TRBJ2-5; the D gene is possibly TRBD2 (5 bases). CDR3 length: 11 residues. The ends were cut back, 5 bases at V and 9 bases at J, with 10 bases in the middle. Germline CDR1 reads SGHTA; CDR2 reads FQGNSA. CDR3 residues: CASSPGLAQYF. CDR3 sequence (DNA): TGTGCCAGCAGCCCGGGGTTGGCCCAGTACTTC.

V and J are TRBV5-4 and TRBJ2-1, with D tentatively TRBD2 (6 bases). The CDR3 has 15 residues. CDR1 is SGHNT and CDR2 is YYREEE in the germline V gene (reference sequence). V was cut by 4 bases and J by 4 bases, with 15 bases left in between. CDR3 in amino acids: CASSPGVASYNEQFF. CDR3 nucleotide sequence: TGTGCCAGCAGCCCGGGGGTGGCAAGTTACAATGAGCAGTTCTTC.

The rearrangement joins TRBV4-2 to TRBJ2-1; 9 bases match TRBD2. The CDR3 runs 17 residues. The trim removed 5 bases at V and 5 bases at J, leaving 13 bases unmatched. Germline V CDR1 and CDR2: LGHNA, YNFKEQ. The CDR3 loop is CASSDSRMRGGDNEQFF. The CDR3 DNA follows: TGTGCCAGCAGCGATTCTCGAATGCGGGGGGGCGACAATGAGCAGTTCTTC.

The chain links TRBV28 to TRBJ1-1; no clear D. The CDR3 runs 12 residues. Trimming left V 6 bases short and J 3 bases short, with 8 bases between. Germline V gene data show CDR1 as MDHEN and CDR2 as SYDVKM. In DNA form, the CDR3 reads TGTGCCAGCAGCCGAGCGTACACTGAAGCTTTCTTT. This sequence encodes CASSRAYTEAFF.

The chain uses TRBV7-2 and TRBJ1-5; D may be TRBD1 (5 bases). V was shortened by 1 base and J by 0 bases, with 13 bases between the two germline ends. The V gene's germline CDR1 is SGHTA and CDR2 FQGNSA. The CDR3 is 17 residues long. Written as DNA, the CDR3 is TGTGCCAGCAGCTTAGGGGGTTGGGACTATAGCAATCAGCCCCAGCATTTT. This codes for CASSLGGWDYSNQPQHF.

The CDR3 nucleotides read TGCGCCAGCAGCGAGCAGGGAGGGTCGTCCGGGGAGCTGTTTTTT. The encoded protein is CASSEQGGSSGELFF. The chain uses TRBV5-1 and TRBJ2-2; 7 bases align to TRBD2. The CDR3 runs 15 residues. CDR1 SGHRS and CDR2 YFSETQ come from the germline V gene. The V and J ends lost 4 bases and 6 bases, in that order; junction bases with no gene match: 9.

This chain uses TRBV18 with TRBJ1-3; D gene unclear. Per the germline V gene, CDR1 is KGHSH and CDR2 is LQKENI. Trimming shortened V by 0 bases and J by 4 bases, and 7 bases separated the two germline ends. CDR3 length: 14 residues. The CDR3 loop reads CASSPPPSGNTIYF. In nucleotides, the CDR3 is TGTGCCAGCTCACCACCCCCGTCCGGAAACACCATATATTTT. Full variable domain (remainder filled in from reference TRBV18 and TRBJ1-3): NAGVMQNPRHLVRRRGQEARLRCSPMKGHSHVYWYRQLPEEGLKFMVYLQKENIIDESGMPKERFSAEFPKEGPSILRIQQVVRGDSAAYFCASSPPPSGNTIYFGEGSWLTVV.

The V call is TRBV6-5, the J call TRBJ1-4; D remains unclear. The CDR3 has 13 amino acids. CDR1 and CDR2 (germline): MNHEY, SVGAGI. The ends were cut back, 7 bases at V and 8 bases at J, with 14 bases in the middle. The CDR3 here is CASTLSRGEKLFF. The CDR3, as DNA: TGTGCCAGCACCCTTTCGAGAGGAGAAAAACTGTTTTTT.

The CDR3 DNA follows: TGTGCCAGCAGCGCCGGGACAGGGAAGGACCAGCCCCAGCATTTT. As protein: CASSAGTGKDQPQHF. The chain carries TRBV7-8 and TRBJ1-5; TRBD1 matches at 9 bases. The ends lost 5 bases at V and 7 bases at J; junction bases unmatched: 9. Germline loops: CDR1 SGHVS, CDR2 FQNEAQ. CDR3 length: 15 residues.